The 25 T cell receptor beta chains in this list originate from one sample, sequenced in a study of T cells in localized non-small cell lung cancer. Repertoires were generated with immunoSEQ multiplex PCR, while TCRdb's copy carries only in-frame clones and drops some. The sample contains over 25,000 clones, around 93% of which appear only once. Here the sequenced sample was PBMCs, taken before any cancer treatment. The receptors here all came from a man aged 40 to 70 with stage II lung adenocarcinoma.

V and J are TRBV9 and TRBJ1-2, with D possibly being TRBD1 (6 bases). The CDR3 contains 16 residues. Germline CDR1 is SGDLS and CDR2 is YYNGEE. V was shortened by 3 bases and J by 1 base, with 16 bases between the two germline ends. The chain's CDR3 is CASSAHTGSINYGYTF. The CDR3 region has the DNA TGTGCCAGCAGCGCCCATACAGGGTCAATTAACTATGGCTACACCTTC.

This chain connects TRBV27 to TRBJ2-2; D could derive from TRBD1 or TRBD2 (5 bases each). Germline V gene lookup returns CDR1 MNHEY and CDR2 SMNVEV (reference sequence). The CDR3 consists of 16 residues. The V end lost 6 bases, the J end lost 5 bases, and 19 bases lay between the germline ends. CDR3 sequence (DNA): TGTGCCAGCAGGAGAGGGGCCCAGGGTTGGACCGGGGAGCTGTTTTTT. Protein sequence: CASRRGAQGWTGELFF.

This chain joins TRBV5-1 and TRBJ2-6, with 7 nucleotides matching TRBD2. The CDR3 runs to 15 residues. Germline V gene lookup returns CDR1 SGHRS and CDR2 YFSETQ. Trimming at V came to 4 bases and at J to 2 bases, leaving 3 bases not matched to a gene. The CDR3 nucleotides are TGCGCCAGCAGCGCGGGAGTACCTGGGGCCAACGTCCTGACTTTC. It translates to CASSAGVPGANVLTF. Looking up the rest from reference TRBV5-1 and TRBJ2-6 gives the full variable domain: KAGVTQTPRYLIKTRGQQVTLSCSPISGHRSVSWYQQTPGQGLQFLFEYFSETQRNKGNFPGRFSGRQFSNSRSEMNVSTLELGDSALYLCASSAGVPGANVLTFGAGSRLTVL.

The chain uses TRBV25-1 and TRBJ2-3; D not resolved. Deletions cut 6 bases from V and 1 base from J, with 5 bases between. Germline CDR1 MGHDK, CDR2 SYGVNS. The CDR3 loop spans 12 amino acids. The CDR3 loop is CASRRGTDTQYF. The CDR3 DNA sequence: TGTGCCAGCAGAAGAGGCACAGATACGCAGTATTTT. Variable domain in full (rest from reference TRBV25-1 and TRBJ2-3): EADIYQTPRYLVIGTGKKITLECSQTMGHDKMYWYQQDPGMELHLIHYSYGVNSTEKGDLSSESTVSRIRTEHFPLTLESARPSHTSQYLCASRRGTDTQYFGPGTRLTVL.

CDR3 loop: CASSTLGREKSEQFF. The CDR3 DNA reads TGTGCCAGTAGCACTTTGGGCAGGGAAAAGTCTGAGCAGTTCTTC. The J gene is TRBJ2-1, the V gene TRBV19; tentatively, D is TRBD1 (5 bases). This CDR3 is 15 amino acids long. Germline V gene data show CDR1 as LNHDA and CDR2 as SQIVND (reference sequence). The V end was cut by 6 bases, the J end by 9 bases, with 21 bases between.

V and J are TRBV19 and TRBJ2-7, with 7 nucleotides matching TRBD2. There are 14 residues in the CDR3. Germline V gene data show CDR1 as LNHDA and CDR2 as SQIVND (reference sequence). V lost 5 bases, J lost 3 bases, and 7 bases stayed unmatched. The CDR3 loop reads CASSLDGGSYEQYF. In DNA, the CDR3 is TGTGCCAGTAGTTTGGATGGCGGGAGCTACGAGCAGTACTTC.

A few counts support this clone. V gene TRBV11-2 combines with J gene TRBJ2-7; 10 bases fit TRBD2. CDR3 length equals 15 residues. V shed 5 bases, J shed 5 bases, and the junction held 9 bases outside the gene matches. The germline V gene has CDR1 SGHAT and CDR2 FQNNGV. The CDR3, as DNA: TGTGCCAGCAGCCGCGGAGGAGCGGGAGGGCACGAGCAGTACTTC. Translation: CASSRGGAGGHEQYF.

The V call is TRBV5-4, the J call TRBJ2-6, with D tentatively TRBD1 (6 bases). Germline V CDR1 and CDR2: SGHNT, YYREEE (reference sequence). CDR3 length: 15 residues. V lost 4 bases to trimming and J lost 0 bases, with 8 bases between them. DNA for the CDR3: TGTGCCAGCAGCCAGACAGGCTCTGGGGCCAACGTCCTGACTTTC. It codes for CASSQTGSGANVLTF.

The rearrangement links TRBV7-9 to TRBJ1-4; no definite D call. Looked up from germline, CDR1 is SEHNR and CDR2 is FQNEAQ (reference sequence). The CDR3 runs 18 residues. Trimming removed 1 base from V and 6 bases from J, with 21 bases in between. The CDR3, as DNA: TGTGCCAGCAGCTTAGGAGGATTCGGGATGATTAAAGATGAAAAACTGTTTTTT. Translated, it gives CASSLGGFGMIKDEKLFF.

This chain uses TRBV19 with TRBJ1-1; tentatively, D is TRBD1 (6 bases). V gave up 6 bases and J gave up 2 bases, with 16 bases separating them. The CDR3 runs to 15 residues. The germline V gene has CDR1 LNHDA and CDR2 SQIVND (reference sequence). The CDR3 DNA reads TGTGCCAGTAGGGGAGGGGGACGGAAAAACACTGAAGCTTTCTTT. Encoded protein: CASRGGGRKNTEAFF.

The CDR3 DNA reads TGTGCCAGTAGTATAGGGGGTCCCAGCAGCTTGGCTTTCTTT. Translation: CASSIGGPSSLAFF. The rearrangement joins TRBV19 to TRBJ1-1; no firm D call. Germline V gene data show CDR1 as LNHDA and CDR2 as SQIVND (reference sequence). There are 14 residues in the CDR3. Trimming took off 1 base at V and 11 bases at J, with 17 bases between the two ends.

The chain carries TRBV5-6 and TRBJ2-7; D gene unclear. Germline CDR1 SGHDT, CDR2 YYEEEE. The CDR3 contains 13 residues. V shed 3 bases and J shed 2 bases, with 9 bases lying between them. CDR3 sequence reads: CASSYRSPYEQYF. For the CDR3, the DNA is TGTGCCAGCAGCTACCGGAGTCCCTACGAGCAGTACTTC.

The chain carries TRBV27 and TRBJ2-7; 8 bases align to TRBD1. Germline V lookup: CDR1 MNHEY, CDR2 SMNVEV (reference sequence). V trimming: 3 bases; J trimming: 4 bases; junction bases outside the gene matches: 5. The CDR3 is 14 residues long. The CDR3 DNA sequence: TGTGCCAGCAGTTTGACAGGGGATCGTTACGAGCAGTACTTC. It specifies CASSLTGDRYEQYF.

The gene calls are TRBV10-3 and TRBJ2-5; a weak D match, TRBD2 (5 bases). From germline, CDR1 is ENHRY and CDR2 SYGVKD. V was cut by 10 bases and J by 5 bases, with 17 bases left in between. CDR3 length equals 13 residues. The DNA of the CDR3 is TGTGCCACGACGACGGGTCGGGGTGAGACCCAGTACTTC. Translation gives CATTTGRGETQYF.

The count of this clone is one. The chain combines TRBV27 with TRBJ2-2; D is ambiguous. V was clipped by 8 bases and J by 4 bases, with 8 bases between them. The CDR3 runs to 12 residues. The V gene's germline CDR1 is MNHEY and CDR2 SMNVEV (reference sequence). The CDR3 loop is CASGWRTGELFF. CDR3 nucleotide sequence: TGTGCCAGCGGGTGGCGCACCGGGGAGCTGTTTTTT.

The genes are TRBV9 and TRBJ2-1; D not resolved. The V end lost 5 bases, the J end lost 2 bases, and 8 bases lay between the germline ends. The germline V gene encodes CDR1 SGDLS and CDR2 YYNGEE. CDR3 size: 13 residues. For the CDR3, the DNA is TGTGCCAGCAGTGCAAGTCCCTACAATGAGCAGTTCTTC. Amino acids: CASSASPYNEQFF.

The CDR3: CASSGPGRAQYF. The CDR3 region has the DNA TGTGCCAGCAGTGGTCCAGGCCGGGCCCAGTACTTC. V and J are TRBV25-1 and TRBJ2-5; no reliable D call. Germline-derived CDR1 and CDR2 are MGHDK and SYGVNS. The CDR3 is made up of 12 amino acids. Trimming cost V 4 bases and J 9 bases, with 12 bases left between them.

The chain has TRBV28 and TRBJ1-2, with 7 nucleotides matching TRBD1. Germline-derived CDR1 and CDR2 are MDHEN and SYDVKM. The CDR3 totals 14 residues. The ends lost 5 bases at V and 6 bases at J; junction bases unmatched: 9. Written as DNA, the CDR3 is TGTGCCAGCAGTACAACAGGGGAGGAAAATGGCTACACCTTC. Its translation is CASSTTGEENGYTF.

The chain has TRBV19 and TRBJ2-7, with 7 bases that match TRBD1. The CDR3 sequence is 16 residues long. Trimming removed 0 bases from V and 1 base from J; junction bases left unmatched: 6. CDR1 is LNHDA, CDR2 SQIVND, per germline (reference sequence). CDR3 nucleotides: TGTGCCAGTAGTATAGATTATAGGGGGCGATCCTACGAGCAGTACTTC. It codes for CASSIDYRGRSYEQYF. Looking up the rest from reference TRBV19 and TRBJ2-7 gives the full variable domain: DGGITQSPKYLFRKEGQNVTLSCEQNLNHDAMYWYRQDPGQGLRLIYYSQIVNDFQKGDIAEGYSVSREKKESFPLTVTSAQKNPTAFYLCASSIDYRGRSYEQYFGPGTRLTVT.

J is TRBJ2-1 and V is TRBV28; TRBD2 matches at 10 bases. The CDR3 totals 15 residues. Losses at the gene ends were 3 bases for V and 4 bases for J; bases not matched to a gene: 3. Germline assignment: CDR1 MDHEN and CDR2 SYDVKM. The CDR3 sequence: CASSLASGSYNEQFF. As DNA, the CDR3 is TGTGCCAGCAGTTTGGCTAGCGGGAGTTACAATGAGCAGTTCTTC. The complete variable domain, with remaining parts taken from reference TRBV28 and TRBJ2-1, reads DVKVTQSSRYLVKRTGEKVFLECVQDMDHENMFWYRQDPGLGLRLIYFSYDVKMKEKGDIPEGYSVSREKKERFSLILESASTNQTSMYLCASSLASGSYNEQFFGPGTRLTVL.

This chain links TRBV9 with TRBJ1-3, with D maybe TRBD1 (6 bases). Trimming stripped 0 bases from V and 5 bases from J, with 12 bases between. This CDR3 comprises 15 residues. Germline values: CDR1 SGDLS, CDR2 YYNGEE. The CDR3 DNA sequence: TGTGCCAGCAGCGTAGCGGACAGTGTCAGAAACACCATATATTTT. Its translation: CASSVADSVRNTIYF.

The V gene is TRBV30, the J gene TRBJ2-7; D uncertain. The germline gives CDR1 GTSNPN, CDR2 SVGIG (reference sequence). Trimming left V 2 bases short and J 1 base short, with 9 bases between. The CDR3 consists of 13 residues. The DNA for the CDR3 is TGTGCCTGGAGTTTCGCCATTTCCTACGAGCAGTACTTC. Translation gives CAWSFAISYEQYF.

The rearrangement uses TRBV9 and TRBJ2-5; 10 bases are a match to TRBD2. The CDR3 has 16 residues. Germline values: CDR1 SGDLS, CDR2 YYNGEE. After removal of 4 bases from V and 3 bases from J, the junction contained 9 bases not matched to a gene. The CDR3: CASSLLTGLAEETQYF. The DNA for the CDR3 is TGTGCCAGCAGCCTCCTCACCGGACTAGCGGAAGAGACCCAGTACTTC.

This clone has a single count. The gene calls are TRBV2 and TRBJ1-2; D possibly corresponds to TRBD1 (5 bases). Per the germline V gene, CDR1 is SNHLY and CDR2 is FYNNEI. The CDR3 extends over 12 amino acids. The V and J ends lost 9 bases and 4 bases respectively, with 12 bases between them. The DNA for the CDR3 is TGTGCCAGAACAGGTTCGGGCTATGGCTACACCTTC. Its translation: CARTGSGYGYTF.

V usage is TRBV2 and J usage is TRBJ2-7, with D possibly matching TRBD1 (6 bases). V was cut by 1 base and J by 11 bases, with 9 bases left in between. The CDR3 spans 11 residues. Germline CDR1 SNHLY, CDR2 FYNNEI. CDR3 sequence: CASSEGRGKYF. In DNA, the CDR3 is TGTGCCAGCAGTGAAGGTAGGGGGAAGTACTTC.